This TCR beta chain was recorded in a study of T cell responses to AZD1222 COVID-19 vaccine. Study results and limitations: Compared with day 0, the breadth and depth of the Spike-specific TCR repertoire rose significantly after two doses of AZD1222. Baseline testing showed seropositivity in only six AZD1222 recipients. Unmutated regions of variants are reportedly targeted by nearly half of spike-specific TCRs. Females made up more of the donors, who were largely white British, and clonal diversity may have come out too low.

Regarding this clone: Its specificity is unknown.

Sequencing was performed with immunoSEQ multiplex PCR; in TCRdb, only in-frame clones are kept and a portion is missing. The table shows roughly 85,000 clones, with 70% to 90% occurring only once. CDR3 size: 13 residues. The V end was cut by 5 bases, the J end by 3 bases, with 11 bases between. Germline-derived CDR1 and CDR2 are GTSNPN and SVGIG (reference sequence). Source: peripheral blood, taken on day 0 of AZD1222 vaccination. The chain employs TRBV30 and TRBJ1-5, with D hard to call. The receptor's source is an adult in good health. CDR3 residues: CAWADNSNQPQHF. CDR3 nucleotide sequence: TGTGCCTGGGCTGATAATTCCAATCAGCCCCAGCATTTT. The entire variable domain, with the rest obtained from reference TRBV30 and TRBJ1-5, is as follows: SQTIHQWPATLVQPVGSPLSLECTVEGTSNPNLYWYRQAAGRGLQLLFYSVGIGQISSEVPQNLSASRPQDRQFILSSKKLLLSDSGFYLCAWADNSNQPQHFGDGTRLSIL.